This entry lists 27 T cell receptor beta chains sequenced from one sample in a study of T cells in Graves' hyperthyroidism and ophthalmopathy. The source material, RNA transcripts, was used to amplify TCR beta CDR3 regions. An initial round of RT-PCR targeting the TCR CDR3 relied on the HTBI primer set. TCRdb analysed the multiplex PCR reads with MiXCR anew, one entry per CDR3 protein. This table holds 500,000 to 550,000 distinct CDR3 sequences, under 25% found once. Material: blood. The receptors originated from a young man with Graves' hyperthyroidism.

The sample holds many counts of this clonotype. The chain uses TRBV6-5 and TRBJ1-2, with TRBD1 matching over 10 bases. The trim removed 2 bases at V and 4 bases at J, leaving 4 bases unmatched. Germline CDR1 reads MNHEY; CDR2 reads SVGAGI. The CDR3 length is 15 residues. The CDR3 here is CASSYRGQGTYGYTF. The CDR3 nucleotides read TGTGCCAGCAGTTACCGGGGACAGGGGACCTATGGCTACACCTTC.

The chain uses TRBV6-5 and TRBJ2-7, with D unclear. Per germline, CDR1 MNHEY and CDR2 SVGAGI. Trimming took off 2 bases at V and 6 bases at J, with 14 bases between the two ends. This CDR3 comprises 14 residues. The CDR3 DNA follows: TGTGCCAGCAGTTACCTCGGGTCCTTCGGCGAGCAGTACTTC. Protein product: CASSYLGSFGEQYF.

This clonotype was seen at least ten times. The chain uses TRBV12-3 or TRBV12-4 and TRBJ2-2; D is unresolved. This CDR3 comprises 15 residues. V was trimmed by 3 bases and J by 2 bases, leaving 10 bases between them. The CDR3 sequence is CASSFERFNTGELFF. The CDR3, as DNA: TGTGCCAGCAGTTTCGAGAGGTTTAACACCGGGGAGCTGTTTTTT.

This clonotype was picked up many times. The chain recombines TRBV6-1 with TRBJ2-2; D possibly uses TRBD1 or TRBD2 (5 bases each). Germline CDR1 reads MNHNS; CDR2 reads SASEGT. Trimming pared 2 bases from V and 7 bases from J, leaving 17 bases between. The CDR3 has 16 residues. CDR3 amino acids: CASSELDRGRDGELFF. CDR3 nucleotide sequence: TGTGCCAGCAGTGAACTCGACAGAGGGCGCGACGGGGAGCTGTTTTTT.

V gene TRBV4-1 combines with J gene TRBJ1-1, with a tentative D call TRBD1 (6 bases). This CDR3 spans 14 amino acids. Germline lookup yields CDR1 MGHRA and CDR2 YSYEKL. V lost 0 bases to trimming and J lost 7 bases, with 12 bases between them. CDR3 region: CASSQEGGAIEAFF. The CDR3 DNA follows: TGCGCCAGCAGCCAAGAGGGGGGGGCTATTGAAGCTTTCTTT.

This clonotype was seen at least ten times. The rearrangement links TRBV12-3 or TRBV12-4 to TRBJ2-5; 10 positions agree with TRBD2. The ends lost 6 bases at V and 2 bases at J; junction bases unmatched: 9. The CDR3 runs to 16 residues. The CDR3: CASSPSGLAVQETQYF. The CDR3, as DNA: TGTGCCAGCAGCCCCTCTGGACTAGCGGTGCAAGAGACCCAGTACTTC.

J is TRBJ2-2 and V is TRBV5-1; 12 positions agree with TRBD2. The germline V gene has CDR1 SGHRS and CDR2 YFSETQ. The CDR3 runs to 16 residues. V was clipped by 5 bases and J by 5 bases; unmatched bases: 7. CDR3 loop: CASRRLAGVETGELFF. CDR3 sequence (DNA): TGCGCCAGCAGGAGACTAGCGGGAGTTGAGACCGGGGAGCTGTTTTTT.

This clonotype has just a few counts. The chain employs TRBV27 and TRBJ2-5, with a tentative D call TRBD2 (6 bases). The germline gives CDR1 MNHEY, CDR2 SMNVEV (reference sequence). CDR3 length: 14 amino acids. The V gene lost 5 bases and the J gene lost 4 bases, with 14 bases spanning the gap. In nucleotides, the CDR3 is TGTGCCAGCAGTATGGTTCTGGGGGGAGAGACCCAGTACTTC. It specifies CASSMVLGGETQYF.

This clonotype has a count of ten or more. V gene TRBV12-3 or TRBV12-4 combines with J gene TRBJ2-2; D gene unclear. V lost 3 bases, J lost 6 bases, and 5 bases lay in between. This CDR3 has 12 amino acids. The CDR3 is CASSFVPGELFF. The CDR3 DNA sequence: TGTGCCAGCAGTTTCGTCCCCGGGGAGCTGTTTTTT.

The V and J genes are TRBV5-4 and TRBJ2-5, with D perhaps TRBD1 or TRBD2 (5 bases each). In germline, CDR1 is SGHNT, CDR2 YYREEE (reference sequence). The CDR3 is made up of 15 amino acids. Deletions cut 4 bases from V and 4 bases from J, with 17 bases between. CDR3 sequence reads: CASSPRVGDRETQYF. As DNA, the CDR3 is TGTGCCAGCAGCCCCAGAGTGGGGGATAGAGAGACCCAGTACTTC.

This clonotype was counted at least ten times. The DNA for the CDR3 is TGCAGCGCCCCGGACAGCACCGGGGAGCTGTTTTTT. Translating gives CSAPDSTGELFF. This chain uses TRBV29-1 with TRBJ2-2; weak D call: TRBD1 (6 bases). The CDR3 has 12 amino acids. The ends were cut back, 7 bases at V and 4 bases at J, with 10 bases in the middle. Per the germline V gene, CDR1 is SQVTM and CDR2 is ANQGSEA.

This clonotype came up a few times. CDR3 DNA: TGTGCCAGCTCACCACAGGGGATGTACGAGCAGTACTTC. This translates into CASSPQGMYEQYF. The chain carries TRBV18 and TRBJ2-7, with D possibly TRBD1 on 5 matching bases. Germline assignment: CDR1 KGHSH and CDR2 LQKENI. This CDR3 has 13 residues. Trimming pared 1 base from V and 4 bases from J, leaving 8 bases between.

This clonotype was picked up many times. The gene calls are TRBV6-5 and TRBJ2-4; D remains unclear. The CDR3 sequence is 16 residues long. Germline loops: CDR1 MNHEY, CDR2 SVGAGI. Trimming took 0 bases from V and 0 from J, leaving 9 bases between them. The CDR3 DNA reads TGTGCCAGCAGTTACTCGTCGGGCCTAGCCAAAAACATTCAGTACTTC. Residues: CASSYSSGLAKNIQYF.

This chain links TRBV12-3 or TRBV12-4 with TRBJ1-5, with a weak D call TRBD1 (6 bases). V dropped 3 bases and J dropped 5 bases, with 11 bases sitting between them. The CDR3 runs to 14 residues. This chain's CDR3 is CASSFSGVDQPQHF. In nucleotides, the CDR3 is TGTGCCAGCAGTTTTTCAGGGGTTGATCAGCCCCAGCATTTT.

This clonotype was found many times. V usage is TRBV6-1 and J usage is TRBJ1-6; D uncertain. The CDR3 is 13 amino acids. With 6 bases removed from V and 0 bases from J, the gap between germline ends came to 3 bases. Germline V gene data show CDR1 as MNHNS and CDR2 as SASEGT. In DNA, the CDR3 is TGTGCCAGCAGGAGCTCCTATAATTCACCCCTCCACTTT. Translation gives CASRSSYNSPLHF.

This clonotype was detected ten times or more. The V gene is TRBV28, the J gene TRBJ1-2; unclear D gene. The V and J ends lost 3 bases and 3 bases respectively, with 14 bases between them. The germline gives CDR1 MDHEN, CDR2 SYDVKM. CDR3 length: 15 amino acids. The CDR3: CASSFSLGAYYGYTF. DNA of the CDR3: TGTGCCAGCAGTTTCTCGTTGGGAGCGTACTATGGCTACACCTTC.

As for this clonotype: This sequence may be a read error, since a much larger clone differs from it by one base. The DNA of the CDR3 is TGTGCCAGCAGTCCAAAGGGGGACGAGCAGTACTTC. Its protein product is CASSPKGDEQYF. This chain uses TRBV12-3 or TRBV12-4 with TRBJ2-7; the D gene is possibly TRBD1 (6 bases). The CDR3 loop spans 12 amino acids. The V gene lost 5 bases and the J gene lost 5 bases, with 10 bases spanning the gap.

The table lists this clonotype with many counts. V gene TRBV2 combines with J gene TRBJ2-2; weak D call: TRBD2 (6 bases). Trimming stripped 6 bases from V and 4 bases from J, with 21 bases between. Germline V gene lookup returns CDR1 SNHLY and CDR2 FYNNEI. The CDR3 length is 17 residues. The CDR3 protein is CASRPGTRSSGTGELFF. The CDR3 DNA reads as TGTGCCAGCAGGCCCGGGACTCGGAGTTCAGGCACCGGGGAGCTGTTTTTT.

The table lists this clonotype with many counts. J is TRBJ2-5 and V is TRBV10-3, with TRBD1 identical over 8 bases. The trim removed 0 bases at V and 4 bases at J, leaving 4 bases unmatched. This CDR3 region has 15 residues. The germline CDR1 and CDR2 sequences are ENHRY and SYGVKD. The CDR3 region is CAISESAGGLETQYF. The CDR3, as DNA: TGTGCCATCAGTGAGTCTGCAGGGGGCCTAGAGACCCAGTACTTC.

This clonotype was recorded at least ten times. The chain links TRBV6-5 to TRBJ1-3; a possible D gene is TRBD1 (5 bases). Trimming removed 2 bases at V and 4 bases at J, with 15 bases between. The germline gives CDR1 MNHEY, CDR2 SVGAGI. The CDR3 loop spans 16 amino acids. The CDR3 nucleotides are TGTGCCAGCAGTTACCCTACCGGGACGGTGGGAAACACCATATATTTT. It specifies CASSYPTGTVGNTIYF.

This clonotype was detected ten times or more. The chain links TRBV12-5 to TRBJ1-1, with D perhaps TRBD1 (5 bases). CDR3 length: 15 amino acids. V lost 6 bases to trimming and J lost 0 bases, with 14 bases between them. CDR1 LGHNT and CDR2 FRNRAP come from the germline V gene. The CDR3 loop is CASGSDSLMNTEAFF. The CDR3 nucleotides read TGTGCTAGTGGATCAGACAGCTTGATGAACACTGAAGCTTTCTTT.

This clonotype appeared many times. The rearrangement uses TRBV28 and TRBJ2-7, with 7 bases matching TRBD2. Trimming cost V 2 bases and J 3 bases; bases outside gene matches: 4. This CDR3 is built from 14 residues. CDR1 is MDHEN and CDR2 is SYDVKM in the germline V gene. The CDR3 nucleotides read TGTGCCAGCAGTTTAGTTACGGGGGGCTACGAGCAGTACTTC. Its protein product is CASSLVTGGYEQYF.

The J gene is TRBJ2-5, the V gene TRBV20-1; tentatively, D is TRBD1 (5 bases). The V end lost 0 bases, the J end lost 4 bases, and 18 bases lay between the germline ends. The CDR3 consists of 16 residues. CDR1 and CDR2 (germline): DFQATT, SNEGSKA (reference sequence). The CDR3 loop reads CSARDLDSAPVETQYF. The CDR3 region has the DNA TGCAGTGCTAGAGATCTCGACAGCGCCCCGGTAGAGACCCAGTACTTC.

This clonotype was recorded many times. The chain couples TRBV12-3 or TRBV12-4 to TRBJ2-3; 8 bases fit TRBD2. This CDR3 comprises 16 residues. The V gene end was trimmed by 5 bases and the J gene end by 3 bases; junction bases not matched to a gene: 10. The CDR3 loop reads CASSTSSGGRTDTQYF. DNA for the CDR3: TGTGCCAGCAGTACATCCAGCGGGGGAAGAACAGATACGCAGTATTTT.

Ten or more counts support this clonotype. This chain links TRBV19 with TRBJ1-1, with D possibly matching TRBD1 (6 bases). Germline V gives CDR1 LNHDA, CDR2 SQIVND (reference sequence). CDR3 length equals 15 residues. The V gene lost 4 bases and the J gene lost 4 bases, with 16 bases spanning the gap. The DNA of the CDR3 is TGTGCCAGTAGTACTTCGGACAGCAGGGTCACTGAAGCTTTCTTT. Protein sequence: CASSTSDSRVTEAFF.

This clonotype was seen a handful of times. The genes are TRBV6-5 and TRBJ2-5; TRBD1 might be the D (5 bases). The CDR3 totals 13 residues. CDR1 MNHEY and CDR2 SVGAGI come from the germline V gene. Deletions cut 0 bases from V and 5 bases from J, with 7 bases between. The DNA for the CDR3 is TGTGCCAGCAGTTACTCCAGGGCGGAGACCCAGTACTTC. It yields the protein CASSYSRAETQYF.

This clonotype showed up many times. This sequence joins TRBV7-2 and TRBJ1-3, with 7 positions matching TRBD1. CDR1 and CDR2 from the germline V gene are SGHTA and FQGNSA. The CDR3 is 15 residues long. V gave up 7 bases and J gave up 3 bases; unmatched junction bases: 9. In nucleotides, the CDR3 is TGTGCCAGCAAACCAGGGGGGGGATTTGGAAACACCATATATTTT. Translation: CASKPGGGFGNTIYF. The full variable domain, in which reference TRBV7-2 and TRBJ1-3 provide the parts outside the CDR3, is GAGVSQSPSNKVTEKGKDVELRCDPISGHTALYWYRQSLGQGLEFLIYFQGNSAPDKSGLPSDRFSAERTGGSVSTLTIQRTQQEDSAVYLCASKPGGGFGNTIYFGEGSWLTVV.